This T cell receptor beta chain emerged from a study of T cells in Graves' hyperthyroidism and ophthalmopathy. Study details: Peripheral blood sampling occurred at initial diagnosis, before any treatment. Study results and limitations: Model predictions of ophthalmopathy came a median roughly 6.7 months before onset. Blood also held most thyroid clonotypes expanded beyond 0.001. The authors' 13 V-J model separated ophthalmopathy from stable hyperthyroidism.

RNA transcripts were the template for amplifying TCR beta CDR3 regions. In the first-round RT-PCR of the TCR CDR3, the HTBI primer set was used. TCRdb used MiXCR to reprocess the multiplex PCR reads, holding one entry per CDR3 protein. The data show approximately 380,000 distinct CDR3 sequences, roughly an eighth seen once. This CDR3 has 13 residues. The germline gives CDR1 MNHEY, CDR2 SVGAGI. Trimming cost V 6 bases and J 4 bases, with 12 bases left between them. This clonotype was picked up many times. The antigen is not known. The sequenced material came from blood. This clonotype was obtained from a man between 45 and 60 years old with Graves' ophthalmopathy. The rearrangement uses TRBV6-5 and TRBJ1-1; TRBD1 is a possible D gene (5 bases). CDR3 nucleotides: TGTGCCAGCAGACCGGGGCTTAGCACTGAAGCTTTCTTT. Translating gives CASRPGLSTEAFF.